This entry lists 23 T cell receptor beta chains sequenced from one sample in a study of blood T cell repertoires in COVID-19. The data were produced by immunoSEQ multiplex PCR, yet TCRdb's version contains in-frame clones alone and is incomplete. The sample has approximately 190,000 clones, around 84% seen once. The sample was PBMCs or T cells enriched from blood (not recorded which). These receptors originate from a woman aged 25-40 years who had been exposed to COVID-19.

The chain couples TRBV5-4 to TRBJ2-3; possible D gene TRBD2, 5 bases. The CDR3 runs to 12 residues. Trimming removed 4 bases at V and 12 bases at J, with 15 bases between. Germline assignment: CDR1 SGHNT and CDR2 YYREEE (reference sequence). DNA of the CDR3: TGTGCCAGCAGCAACGACTATAAGGCTCAGTATTTT. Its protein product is CASSNDYKAQYF.

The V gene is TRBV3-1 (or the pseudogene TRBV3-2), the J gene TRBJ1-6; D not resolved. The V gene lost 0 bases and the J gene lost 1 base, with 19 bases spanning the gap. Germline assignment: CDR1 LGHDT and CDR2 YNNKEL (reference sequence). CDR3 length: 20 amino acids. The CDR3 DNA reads TGTGCCAGCAGCCAAGATTCCCCATTCCTCGGAGGATCCTATAATTCACCCCTCCACTTT. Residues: CASSQDSPFLGGSYNSPLHF.

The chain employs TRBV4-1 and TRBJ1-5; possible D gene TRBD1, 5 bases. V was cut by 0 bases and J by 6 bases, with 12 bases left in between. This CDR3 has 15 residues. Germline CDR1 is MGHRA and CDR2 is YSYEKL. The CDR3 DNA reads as TGCGCCAGCAGCCAAGACCTCCCAGGGCTTCAGCCCCAGCATTTT. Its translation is CASSQDLPGLQPQHF.

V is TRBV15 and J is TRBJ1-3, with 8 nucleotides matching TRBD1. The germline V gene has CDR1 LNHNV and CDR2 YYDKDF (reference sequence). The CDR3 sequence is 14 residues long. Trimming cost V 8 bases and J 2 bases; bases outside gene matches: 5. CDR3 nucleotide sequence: TGTGCCACCTCTAGGACAGGGACTGGAAACACCATATATTTT. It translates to CATSRTGTGNTIYF.

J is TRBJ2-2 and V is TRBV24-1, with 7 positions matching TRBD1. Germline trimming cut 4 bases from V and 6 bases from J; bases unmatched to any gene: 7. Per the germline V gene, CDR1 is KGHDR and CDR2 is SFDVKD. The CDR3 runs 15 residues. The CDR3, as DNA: TGTGCCACCAGTGAGACCGGGACAGAATCCGGGGAGCTGTTTTTT. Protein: CATSETGTESGELFF.

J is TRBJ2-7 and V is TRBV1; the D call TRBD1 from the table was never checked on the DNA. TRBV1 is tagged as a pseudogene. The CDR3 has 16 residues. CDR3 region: CTSSQETKQMVYEQYF. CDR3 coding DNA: TGCACCAGCAGCCAAGAGACGAAACAGATGGTTTACGAGCAGTACTTC.

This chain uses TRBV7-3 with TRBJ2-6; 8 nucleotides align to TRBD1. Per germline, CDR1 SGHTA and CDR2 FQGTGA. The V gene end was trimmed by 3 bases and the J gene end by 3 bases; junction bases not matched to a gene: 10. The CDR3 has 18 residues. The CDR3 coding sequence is TGTGCCAGCAGCTTGCGGTCAGGGGGCGCAGGTGGGGCCAACGTCCTGACTTTC. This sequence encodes CASSLRSGGAGGANVLTF. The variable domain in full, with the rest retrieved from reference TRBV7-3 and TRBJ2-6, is GAGVSQTPSNKVTEKGKYVELRCDPISGHTALYWYRQSLGQGPEFLIYFQGTGAADDSGLPNDRFFAVRPEGSVSTLKIQRTERGDSAVYLCASSLRSGGAGGANVLTFGAGSRLTVL.

CDR3 bases: TGCGCCGTGAGGTTTAAATCCCCCGGGGAGCTGTTTTTT. Protein product: CAVRFKSPGELFF. The genes are TRBV29-1 and TRBJ2-2; D is unresolved. The CDR3 length is 13 residues. From germline, CDR1 is SQVTM and CDR2 ANQGSEA.

The DNA for the CDR3 is TGCGCCAGCAGCTTGCCAGGGACTAGGCCATATGGCTACACCTTC. Its protein product is CASSLPGTRPYGYTF. The J gene is TRBJ1-2, the V gene TRBV5-1; D possibly corresponds to TRBD1 (5 bases). Germline V CDR1 and CDR2: SGHRS, YFSETQ. V was clipped by 1 base and J by 5 bases, with 15 bases between them. This CDR3 comprises 15 residues.

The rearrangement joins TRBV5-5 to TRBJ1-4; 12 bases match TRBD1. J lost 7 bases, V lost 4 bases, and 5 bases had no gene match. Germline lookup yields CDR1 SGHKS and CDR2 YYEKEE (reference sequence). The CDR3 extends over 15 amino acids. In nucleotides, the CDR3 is TGTGCCAGCAGCCTTCCGGGACAGGGGGCTGAAAAACTGTTTTTT. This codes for CASSLPGQGAEKLFF.

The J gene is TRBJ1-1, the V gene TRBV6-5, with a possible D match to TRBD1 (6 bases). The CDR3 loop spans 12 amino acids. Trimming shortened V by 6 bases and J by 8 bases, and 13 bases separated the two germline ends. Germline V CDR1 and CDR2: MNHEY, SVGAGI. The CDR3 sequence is CASSHSGTEAFF. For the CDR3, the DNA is TGTGCCAGCAGCCACTCCGGGACAGAAGCTTTCTTT.

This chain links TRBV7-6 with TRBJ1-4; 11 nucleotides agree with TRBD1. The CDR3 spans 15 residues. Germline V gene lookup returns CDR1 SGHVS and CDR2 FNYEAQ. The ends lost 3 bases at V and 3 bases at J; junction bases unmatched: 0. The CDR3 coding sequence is TGTGCCAGCAGCTTGGACAGGGGGCCTAATGAAAAACTGTTTTTT. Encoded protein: CASSLDRGPNEKLFF.

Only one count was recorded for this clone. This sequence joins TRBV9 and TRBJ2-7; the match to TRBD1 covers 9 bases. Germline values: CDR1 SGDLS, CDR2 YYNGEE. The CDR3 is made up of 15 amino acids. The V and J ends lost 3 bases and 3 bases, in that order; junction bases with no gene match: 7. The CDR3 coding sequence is TGTGCCAGCAGCGCAGGGACAGGGTTGAACTACGAGCAGTACTTC. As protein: CASSAGTGLNYEQYF.

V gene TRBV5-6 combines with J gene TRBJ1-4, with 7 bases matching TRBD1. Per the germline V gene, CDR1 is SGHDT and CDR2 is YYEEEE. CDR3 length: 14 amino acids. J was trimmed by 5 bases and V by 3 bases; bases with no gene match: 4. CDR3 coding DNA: TGTGCCAGCAGCTCCGGGACAGAAAATGAAAAACTGTTTTTT. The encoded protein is CASSSGTENEKLFF.

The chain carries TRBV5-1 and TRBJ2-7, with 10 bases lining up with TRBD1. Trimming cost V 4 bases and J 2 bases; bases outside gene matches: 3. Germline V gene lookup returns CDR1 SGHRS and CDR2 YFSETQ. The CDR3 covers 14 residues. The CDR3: CASSEGQGPYEQYF. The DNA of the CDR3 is TGCGCCAGCAGCGAGGGACAGGGGCCCTACGAGCAGTACTTC. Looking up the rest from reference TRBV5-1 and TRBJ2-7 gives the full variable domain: KAGVTQTPRYLIKTRGQQVTLSCSPISGHRSVSWYQQTPGQGLQFLFEYFSETQRNKGNFPGRFSGRQFSNSRSEMNVSTLELGDSALYLCASSEGQGPYEQYFGPGTRLTVT.

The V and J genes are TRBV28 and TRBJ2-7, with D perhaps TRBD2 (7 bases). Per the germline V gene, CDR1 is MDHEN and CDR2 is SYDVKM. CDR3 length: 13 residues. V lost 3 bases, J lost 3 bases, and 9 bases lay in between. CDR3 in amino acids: CASSFGGLYEQYF. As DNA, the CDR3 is TGTGCCAGCAGTTTCGGGGGGCTCTACGAGCAGTACTTC.

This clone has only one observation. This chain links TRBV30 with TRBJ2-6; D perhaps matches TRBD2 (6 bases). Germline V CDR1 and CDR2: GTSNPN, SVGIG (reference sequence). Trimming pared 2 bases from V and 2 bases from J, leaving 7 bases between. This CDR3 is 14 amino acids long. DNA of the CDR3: TGTGCCTGGAGTACGGGGGCTGGGGCCAACGTCCTGACTTTC. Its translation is CAWSTGAGANVLTF.

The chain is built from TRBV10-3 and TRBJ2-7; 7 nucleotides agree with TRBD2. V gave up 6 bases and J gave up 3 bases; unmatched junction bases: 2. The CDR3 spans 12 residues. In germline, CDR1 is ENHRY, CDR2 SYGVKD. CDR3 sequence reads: CAIRGGDYEQYF. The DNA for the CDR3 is TGTGCCATCAGGGGAGGGGACTACGAGCAGTACTTC.

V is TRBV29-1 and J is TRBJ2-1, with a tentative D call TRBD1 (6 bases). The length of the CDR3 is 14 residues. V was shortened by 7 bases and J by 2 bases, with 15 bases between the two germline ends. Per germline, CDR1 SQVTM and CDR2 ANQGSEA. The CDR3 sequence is CSGKNRDTYNEQFF. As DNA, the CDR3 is TGCAGCGGAAAAAACCGGGACACCTACAATGAGCAGTTCTTC.

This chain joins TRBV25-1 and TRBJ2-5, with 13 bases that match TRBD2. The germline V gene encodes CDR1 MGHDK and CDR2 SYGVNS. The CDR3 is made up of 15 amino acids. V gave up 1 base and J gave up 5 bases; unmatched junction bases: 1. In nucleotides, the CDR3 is TGTGCCAGCAGTGAATCGACTAGCGGGGGGGAGACCCAGTACTTC. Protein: CASSESTSGGETQYF.

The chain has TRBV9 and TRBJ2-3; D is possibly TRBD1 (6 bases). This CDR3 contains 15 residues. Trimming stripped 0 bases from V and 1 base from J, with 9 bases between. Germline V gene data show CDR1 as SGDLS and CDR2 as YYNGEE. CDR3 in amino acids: CASSVVGAGTDTQYF. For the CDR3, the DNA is TGTGCCAGCAGCGTAGTGGGGGCCGGCACAGATACGCAGTATTTT.

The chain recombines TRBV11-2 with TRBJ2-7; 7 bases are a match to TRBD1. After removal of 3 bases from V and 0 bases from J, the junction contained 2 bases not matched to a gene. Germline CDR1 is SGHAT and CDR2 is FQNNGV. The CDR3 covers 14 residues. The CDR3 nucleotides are TGTGCCAGCAGCTTCCGGGACAGCTCCTACGAGCAGTACTTC. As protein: CASSFRDSSYEQYF.

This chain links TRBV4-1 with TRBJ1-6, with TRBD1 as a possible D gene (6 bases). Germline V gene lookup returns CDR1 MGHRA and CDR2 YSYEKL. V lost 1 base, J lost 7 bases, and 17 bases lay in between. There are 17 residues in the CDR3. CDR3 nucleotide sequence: TGCGCCAGCAGCCAAGGAGCAGGGCGGGGGCGGAATTCACCCCTCCACTTT. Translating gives CASSQGAGRGRNSPLHF.